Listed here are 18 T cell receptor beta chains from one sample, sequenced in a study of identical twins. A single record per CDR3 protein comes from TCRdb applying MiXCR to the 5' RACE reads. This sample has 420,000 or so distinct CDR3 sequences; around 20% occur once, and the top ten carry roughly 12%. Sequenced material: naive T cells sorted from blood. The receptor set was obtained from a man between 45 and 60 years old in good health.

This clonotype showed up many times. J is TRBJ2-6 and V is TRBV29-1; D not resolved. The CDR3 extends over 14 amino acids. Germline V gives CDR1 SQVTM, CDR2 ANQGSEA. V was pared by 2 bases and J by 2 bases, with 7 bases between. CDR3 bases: TGCAGCGTTGAAAGCCCGGCTGGGGCCAACGTCCTGACTTTC. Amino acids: CSVESPAGANVLTF.

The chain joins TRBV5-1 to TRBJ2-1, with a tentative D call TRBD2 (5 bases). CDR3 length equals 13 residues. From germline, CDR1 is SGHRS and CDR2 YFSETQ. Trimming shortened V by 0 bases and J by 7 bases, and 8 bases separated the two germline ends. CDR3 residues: CASSLELGNEQFF. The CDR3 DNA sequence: TGCGCCAGCAGCTTGGAACTAGGAAATGAGCAGTTCTTC.

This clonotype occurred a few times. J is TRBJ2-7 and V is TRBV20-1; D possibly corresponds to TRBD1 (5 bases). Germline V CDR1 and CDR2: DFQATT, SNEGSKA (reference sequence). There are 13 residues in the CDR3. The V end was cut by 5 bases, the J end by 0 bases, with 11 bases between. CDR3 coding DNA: TGCAGTGCTGCTACGACAGACTCCTACGAGCAGTACTTC. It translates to CSAATTDSYEQYF.

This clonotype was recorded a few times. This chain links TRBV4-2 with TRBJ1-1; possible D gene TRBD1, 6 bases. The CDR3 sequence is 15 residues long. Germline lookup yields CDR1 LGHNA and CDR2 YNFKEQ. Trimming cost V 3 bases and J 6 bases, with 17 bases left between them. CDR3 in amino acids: CASSHKVQGFSEAFF. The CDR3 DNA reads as TGTGCCAGCAGCCATAAGGTACAGGGTTTCTCTGAAGCTTTCTTT.

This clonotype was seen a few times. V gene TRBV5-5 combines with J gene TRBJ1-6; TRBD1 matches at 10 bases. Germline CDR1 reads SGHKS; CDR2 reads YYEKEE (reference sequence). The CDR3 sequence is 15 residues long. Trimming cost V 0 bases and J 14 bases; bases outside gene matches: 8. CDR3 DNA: TGTGCCAGCAGCTTGGGACGGACAGGGGGACGATCCCTCCACTTT. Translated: CASSLGRTGGRSLHF.

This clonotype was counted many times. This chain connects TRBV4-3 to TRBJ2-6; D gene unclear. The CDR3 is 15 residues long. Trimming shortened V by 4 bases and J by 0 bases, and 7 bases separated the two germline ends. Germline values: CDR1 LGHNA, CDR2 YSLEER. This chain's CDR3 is CASSRESSGANVLTF. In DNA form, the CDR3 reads TGCGCCAGCAGCCGAGAAAGCTCTGGGGCCAACGTCCTGACTTTC.

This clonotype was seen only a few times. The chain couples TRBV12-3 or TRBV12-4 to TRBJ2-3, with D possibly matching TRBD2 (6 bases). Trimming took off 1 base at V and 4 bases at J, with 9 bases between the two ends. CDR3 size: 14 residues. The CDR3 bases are TGTGCCAGCAGTTTAGGGGGGGACGCAGATACGCAGTATTTT. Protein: CASSLGGDADTQYF.

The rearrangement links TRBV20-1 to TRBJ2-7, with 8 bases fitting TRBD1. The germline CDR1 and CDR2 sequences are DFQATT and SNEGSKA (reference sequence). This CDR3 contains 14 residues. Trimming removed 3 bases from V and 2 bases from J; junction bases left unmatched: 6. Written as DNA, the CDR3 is TGCAGTGCTAGCCGACAGGGGAAGGCCTACGAGCAGTACTTC. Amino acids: CSASRQGKAYEQYF.

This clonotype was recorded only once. CDR3 DNA sequence: TGCGCCAGCAGGGCGGACAGGGGTGGGATGTTTTTGGTGAACACTGAAGCTTTCTTT. It encodes CASRADRGGMFLVNTEAFF. The chain has TRBV5-1 and TRBJ1-1; 9 bases agree with TRBD1. Germline trimming cut 5 bases from V and 0 bases from J; bases unmatched to any gene: 17. Looked up from germline, CDR1 is SGHRS and CDR2 is YFSETQ. The CDR3 has 19 residues. The whole variable domain, remainder taken from reference TRBV5-1 and TRBJ1-1, is KAGVTQTPRYLIKTRGQQVTLSCSPISGHRSVSWYQQTPGQGLQFLFEYFSETQRNKGNFPGRFSGRQFSNSRSEMNVSTLELGDSALYLCASRADRGGMFLVNTEAFFGQGTRLTVV.

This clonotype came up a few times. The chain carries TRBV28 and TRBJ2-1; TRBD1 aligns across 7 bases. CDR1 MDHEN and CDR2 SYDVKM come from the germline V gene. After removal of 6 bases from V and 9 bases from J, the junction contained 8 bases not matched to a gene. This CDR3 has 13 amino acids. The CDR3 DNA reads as TGTGCCAGCAGGAATTACAGGGGAACTGAGCAGTTCTTC. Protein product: CASRNYRGTEQFF. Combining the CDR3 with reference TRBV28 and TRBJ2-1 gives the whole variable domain DVKVTQSSRYLVKRTGEKVFLECVQDMDHENMFWYRQDPGLGLRLIYFSYDVKMKEKGDIPEGYSVSREKKERFSLILESASTNQTSMYLCASRNYRGTEQFFGPGTRLTVL.

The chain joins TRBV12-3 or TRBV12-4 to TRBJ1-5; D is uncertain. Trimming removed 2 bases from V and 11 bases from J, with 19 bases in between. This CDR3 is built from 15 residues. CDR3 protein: CASSLYSPPQWAQHF. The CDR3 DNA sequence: TGTGCCAGCAGTTTATACAGTCCCCCTCAATGGGCCCAGCATTTT.

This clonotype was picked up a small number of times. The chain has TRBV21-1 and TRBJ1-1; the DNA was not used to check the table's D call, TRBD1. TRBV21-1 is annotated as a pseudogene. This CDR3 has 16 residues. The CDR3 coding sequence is TGTGCCAGCAGCCTCCACGGGGAGGGGGCGCTGGGTGAAGCTTTCTTT. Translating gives CASSLHGEGALGEAFF.

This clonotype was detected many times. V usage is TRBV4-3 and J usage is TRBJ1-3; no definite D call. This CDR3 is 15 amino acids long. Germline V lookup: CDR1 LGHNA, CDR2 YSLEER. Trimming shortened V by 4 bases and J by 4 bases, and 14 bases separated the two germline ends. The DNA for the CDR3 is TGCGCCAGCAGCCTAGAGGTGTCAATCGGAAACACCATATATTTT. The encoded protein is CASSLEVSIGNTIYF.

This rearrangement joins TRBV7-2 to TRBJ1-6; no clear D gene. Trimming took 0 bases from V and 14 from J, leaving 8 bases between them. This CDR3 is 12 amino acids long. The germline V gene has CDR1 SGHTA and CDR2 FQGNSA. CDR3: CASSLAGLTLHF. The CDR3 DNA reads TGTGCCAGCAGCTTAGCGGGGTTAACCCTCCACTTT.

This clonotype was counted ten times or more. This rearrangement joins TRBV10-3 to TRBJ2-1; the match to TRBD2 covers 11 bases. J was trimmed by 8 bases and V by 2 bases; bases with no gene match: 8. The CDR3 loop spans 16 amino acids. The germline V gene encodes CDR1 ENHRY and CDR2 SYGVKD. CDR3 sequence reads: CAISEVLAGASHEQFF. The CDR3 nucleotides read TGTGCCATCAGTGAGGTACTAGCGGGAGCCTCCCATGAGCAGTTCTTC.

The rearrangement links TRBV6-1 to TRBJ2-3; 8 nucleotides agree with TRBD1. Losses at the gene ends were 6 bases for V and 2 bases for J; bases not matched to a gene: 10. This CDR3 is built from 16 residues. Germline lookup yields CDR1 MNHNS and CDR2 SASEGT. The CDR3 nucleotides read TGTGCCAGCAGCCCCGGGACAGGAGGATTCACAGATACGCAGTATTTT. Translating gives CASSPGTGGFTDTQYF.

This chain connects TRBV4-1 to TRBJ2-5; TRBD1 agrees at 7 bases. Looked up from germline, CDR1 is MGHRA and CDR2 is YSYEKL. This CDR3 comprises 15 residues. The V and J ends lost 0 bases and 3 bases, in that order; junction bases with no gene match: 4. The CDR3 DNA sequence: TGCGCCAGCAGCCAAGAGAGGGACAGAAAAGAGACCCAGTACTTC. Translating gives CASSQERDRKETQYF.

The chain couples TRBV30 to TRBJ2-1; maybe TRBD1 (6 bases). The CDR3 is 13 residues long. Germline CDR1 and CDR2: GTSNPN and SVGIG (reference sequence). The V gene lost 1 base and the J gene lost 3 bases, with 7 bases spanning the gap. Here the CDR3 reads CAWSETGYNEQFF. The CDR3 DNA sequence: TGTGCCTGGAGTGAGACAGGCTACAATGAGCAGTTCTTC.